The 23 T cell receptor beta chains below all came from one sample that was sequenced in a study of shared clonotypes between healthy human individuals. Produced via immunoSEQ multiplex PCR; TCRdb's table is partial and in-frame only. The sample has under 850,000 clones, almost 95% seen once. As defined, naive CD8 cells were CD45RO-negative and positively selected for CCR7, with terminally differentiated effector memory CD45RA+ cells excluded. The source material was naive CD8+ T cells sorted from blood. The origin of the receptors is a man between 25 and 39 years old in good health.

As to this clone: At the DNA level, this CDR3 is encoded by other sequences in the same sample as well. The V gene is TRBV7-9, the J gene TRBJ2-7, with TRBD2 matching over 9 bases. Germline CDR1 reads SEHNR; CDR2 reads FQNEAQ (reference sequence). V lost 1 base, J lost 4 bases, and 2 bases stayed unmatched. The CDR3 is 14 residues long. CDR3 in amino acids: CASSLVSGGYEQYF. CDR3 sequence (DNA): TGTGCCAGCAGCTTAGTCAGCGGGGGGTACGAGCAGTACTTC.

This chain uses TRBV9 with TRBJ1-5; a weak D match, TRBD1 (5 bases). The V end lost 4 bases, the J end lost 6 bases, and 14 bases lay between the germline ends. This CDR3 comprises 14 residues. Germline V gene data show CDR1 as SGDLS and CDR2 as YYNGEE. In DNA form, the CDR3 reads TGTGCCAGCAGCCGGGATGGGGGGGTTCAGCCCCAGCATTTT. Its translation: CASSRDGGVQPQHF.

The rearrangement joins TRBV2 to TRBJ2-1; D call uncertain. Looked up from germline, CDR1 is SNHLY and CDR2 is FYNNEI. The CDR3 has 11 amino acids. Trimming shortened V by 6 bases and J by 5 bases, and 5 bases separated the two germline ends. This chain's CDR3 is CASSPDNEQFF. Written as DNA, the CDR3 is TGTGCCAGCAGCCCAGACAATGAGCAGTTCTTC. Drawing the rest from reference TRBV2 and TRBJ2-1, the complete variable domain is EPEVTQTPSHQVTQMGQEVILRCVPISNHLYFYWYRQILGQKVEFLVSFYNNEISEKSEIFDDQFSVERPDGSNFTLKIRSTKLEDSAMYFCASSPDNEQFFGPGTRLTVL.

For this clone: Germline and junction disagree at one end, which may indicate a read error. The chain combines TRBV7-9 with TRBJ2-3; perhaps D is TRBD1 or TRBD2 (5 bases each). This CDR3 comprises 13 residues. Germline V gene lookup returns CDR1 SEHNR and CDR2 FQNEAQ (reference sequence). The CDR3 sequence is CASSLGTPETQYF. CDR3 coding DNA: TGTGCCAGCAGCCTCGGGACCCCAGAGACGCAGTATTTT.

This rearrangement joins TRBV7-9 to TRBJ2-3, with no clear D. Looked up from germline, CDR1 is SEHNR and CDR2 is FQNEAQ (reference sequence). The CDR3 extends over 15 amino acids. V was shortened by 2 bases and J by 7 bases, with 16 bases between the two germline ends. CDR3 DNA sequence: TGTGCCAGCAGCTTAACAGCCGGAAGGCCCAATACGCAGTATTTT. Translation gives CASSLTAGRPNTQYF.

This chain links TRBV9 with TRBJ1-2; possibly TRBD1 for D (6 bases). The ends were cut back, 4 bases at V and 4 bases at J, with 26 bases in the middle. The germline gives CDR1 SGDLS, CDR2 YYNGEE. CDR3 length equals 18 residues. This CDR3 is CASSFFGQRVAQSYGYTF. The CDR3 DNA reads as TGTGCCAGCAGCTTTTTTGGACAGAGGGTTGCTCAATCCTATGGCTACACCTTC.

The chain has TRBV27 and TRBJ2-1; D perhaps matches TRBD2 (6 bases). V gave up 6 bases and J gave up 5 bases, with 11 bases separating them. Germline CDR1 and CDR2: MNHEY and SMNVEV (reference sequence). The CDR3 extends over 13 amino acids. Written as DNA, the CDR3 is TGTGCCAGCAGCGGAGGGACCCACAATGAGCAGTTCTTC. As protein: CASSGGTHNEQFF.

The chain combines TRBV2 with TRBJ2-1; TRBD2 matches 7 bases. Germline CDR1 SNHLY, CDR2 FYNNEI. Losses at the gene ends were 7 bases for V and 11 bases for J; bases not matched to a gene: 8. There are 12 residues in the CDR3. The CDR3 spells CASIPGREKQFF. CDR3 nucleotide sequence: TGTGCCAGCATTCCGGGGAGGGAGAAGCAGTTCTTC.

This clone came up once. The rearrangement links TRBV10-1 to TRBJ1-1; D is uncertain. This CDR3 has 10 amino acids. V lost 8 bases and J lost 0, with 1 base in between. Per the germline V gene, CDR1 is WNHNN and CDR2 is SYGVQD (reference sequence). CDR3 protein: CASLNTEAFF. The DNA for the CDR3 is TGCGCCAGCCTGAACACTGAAGCTTTCTTT.

Comment on this clone: The same CDR3 can be traced to other DNA sequences in this sample. The genes are TRBV27 and TRBJ1-5, with D hard to call. The germline V gene encodes CDR1 MNHEY and CDR2 SMNVEV (reference sequence). CDR3 length: 14 amino acids. Trimming pared 5 bases from V and 1 base from J, leaving 9 bases between. CDR3 sequence: CASSLGLSNQPQHF. Written as DNA, the CDR3 is TGTGCCAGCAGTCTAGGTCTGAGCAATCAGCCCCAGCATTTT.

The V gene is TRBV28, the J gene TRBJ1-2; D perhaps matches TRBD1 (5 bases). Germline CDR1 and CDR2: MDHEN and SYDVKM. V lost 8 bases, J lost 8 bases, and 24 bases lay in between. This CDR3 spans 15 amino acids. CDR3 sequence (DNA): TGTGCCAGCGGTTACCGGGACCCGTCCCGGCGGGGCTACACCTTC. Its translation is CASGYRDPSRRGYTF.

CDR3 bases: TGTGCCAGCAGCTCGACTAGCGGGAACTACGAGCAGTACTTC. It is translated as CASSSTSGNYEQYF. This chain joins TRBV13 and TRBJ2-7, with 11 bases aligning to TRBD2. Germline V lookup: CDR1 PRHDT, CDR2 FYEKMQ (reference sequence). There are 14 residues in the CDR3. With 4 bases clipped from V and 3 bases from J, the junction kept 2 bases outside the gene matches.

The chain couples TRBV9 to TRBJ1-4; a weak D match, TRBD1 (6 bases). Trimming stripped 3 bases from V and 10 bases from J, with 7 bases between. CDR1 and CDR2 (germline): SGDLS, YYNGEE. The CDR3 length is 11 residues. The CDR3 sequence is CASSEGGKLFF. The CDR3 DNA reads as TGTGCCAGCAGCGAGGGGGGAAAACTGTTTTTT.

V usage is TRBV15 and J usage is TRBJ1-1; D is perhaps TRBD1 (5 bases). V was clipped by 5 bases and J by 4 bases, with 23 bases between them. Per germline, CDR1 LNHNV and CDR2 YYDKDF (reference sequence). The CDR3 extends over 17 amino acids. The CDR3 loop reads CATSRTVLVGDRTEAFF. The CDR3 DNA reads TGTGCCACCAGCCGTACCGTACTCGTAGGGGATCGCACTGAAGCTTTCTTT.

The V gene is TRBV28, the J gene TRBJ2-1, with 7 bases identical to TRBD1. Germline trimming cut 7 bases from V and 0 bases from J; bases unmatched to any gene: 3. CDR1 and CDR2 from the germline V gene are MDHEN and SYDVKM. The CDR3 contains 14 residues. The CDR3 nucleotides are TGTGCCAGCATGACAGGGCGCTCCTACAATGAGCAGTTCTTC. Its translation: CASMTGRSYNEQFF.

This CDR3 reads CASSGGRERGDYNQPQHF. The CDR3 DNA follows: TGTGCCAGCAGTGGGGGGCGGGAGAGAGGGGACTACAATCAGCCCCAGCATTTT. The V and J genes are TRBV2 and TRBJ1-5, with D possibly being TRBD1 (6 bases). CDR3 length equals 18 residues. Germline CDR1 is SNHLY and CDR2 is FYNNEI. V lost 4 bases and J 3 bases, leaving 22 bases between the germline ends.

This clone showed up just a few times. The chain carries TRBV15 and TRBJ2-7; perhaps D is TRBD1 or TRBD2 (5 bases each). CDR3 length equals 14 residues. Germline assignment: CDR1 LNHNV and CDR2 YYDKDF (reference sequence). Between the trimmed V and J ends, which lost 1 base and 3 bases, there was a span of 10 bases. The CDR3: CATSRGGGLYEQYF. The DNA for the CDR3 is TGTGCCACCAGCAGAGGGGGCGGACTCTACGAGCAGTACTTC. Variable domain in full (rest from reference TRBV15 and TRBJ2-7): DAMVIQNPRYQVTQFGKPVTLSCSQTLNHNVMYWYQQKSSQAPKLLFHYYDKDFNNEADTPDNFQSRRPNTSFCFLDIRSPGLGDTAMYLCATSRGGGLYEQYFGPGTRLTVT.

V is TRBV6-4 and J is TRBJ1-1, with a weak D call TRBD1 (5 bases). In germline, CDR1 is MRHNA, CDR2 SNTAGT. V lost 6 bases and J lost 1, with 24 bases in between. The CDR3 sequence is 18 residues long. The CDR3 reads CASRTGYGWGEANTEAFF. CDR3 in DNA: TGTGCCAGCAGGACGGGGTACGGCTGGGGCGAGGCGAACACTGAAGCTTTCTTT.

This clone is a singleton in its sample. The chain uses TRBV27 and TRBJ2-1; D gene unclear. Per the germline V gene, CDR1 is MNHEY and CDR2 is SMNVEV (reference sequence). The V end lost 0 bases, the J end lost 4 bases, and 7 bases lay between the germline ends. The CDR3 has 14 residues. In DNA, the CDR3 is TGTGCCAGCAGTTTATCGCCCTATTACAATGAGCAGTTCTTC. This sequence encodes CASSLSPYYNEQFF.

The chain recombines TRBV6-1 with TRBJ2-7; D is unclear. Germline loops: CDR1 MNHNS, CDR2 SASEGT. The CDR3 runs 11 residues. Trimming took off 8 bases at V and 7 bases at J, with 12 bases between the two ends. As DNA, the CDR3 is TGTGCCAGCGAAGCCCCGAGAGAGCAGTACTTC. It encodes CASEAPREQYF.

The CDR3 DNA reads as TGTGCCAGCAGCCAAGGGGGGGTAGACTACGAGCAGTACTTC. Its protein is CASSQGGVDYEQYF. This chain links TRBV4-2 with TRBJ2-7; D possibly corresponds to TRBD2 (6 bases). The CDR3 is 14 amino acids. Deletions cut 1 base from V and 3 bases from J, with 10 bases between. Germline V CDR1 and CDR2: LGHNA, YNFKEQ.

This rearrangement joins TRBV4-2 to TRBJ1-5; D unresolved. CDR1 and CDR2 from the germline V gene are LGHNA and YNFKEQ. V gave up 0 bases and J gave up 0 bases, with 6 bases separating them. This CDR3 region has 15 residues. The DNA of the CDR3 is TGTGCCAGCAGCCAAGATCGTAATAGCAATCAGCCCCAGCATTTT. Its translation: CASSQDRNSNQPQHF.

J is TRBJ1-5 and V is TRBV9, with D tentatively TRBD1 (5 bases). The V end was cut by 0 bases, the J end by 4 bases, with 26 bases between. CDR1 is SGDLS and CDR2 is YYNGEE in the germline V gene. CDR3 length: 20 residues. The CDR3 nucleotides are TGTGCCAGCAGCGTAGGAGTCTCGAGGACATCTTACGAGGGGAATCAGCCCCAGCATTTT. Translating gives CASSVGVSRTSYEGNQPQHF.